A single sample is the source of the 18 T cell receptor beta chains below, sequenced in a study of blood T cells in healthy people across ages (dated by TCRdb to 2014 to 2015). The library relied on 5' RACE. The run used an Illumina HiSeq 2500. A second PCR of about 7 to 12 cycles was run with a J-beta primer mix and a sample-barcoded 5' primer. TCRdb handled the public reads itself, with Q25 trimming in fastp and clone calling in MiXCR, and kept productive beta chains. A single entry per CDR3 protein holds the most common genes and DNA from its merged rows. Counted in this sample were 1.5 million or so distinct CDR3 sequences; 42% of them appeared once. The ten largest clones add up to roughly 7.9% of the sample. The sequenced sample was blood. Every receptor here comes from a woman between 18 and 29 years old in good health.

This clonotype was recorded many times. The CDR3 region is CASSLGGSGRRSYNEQFF. Here the CDR3 DNA reads TGTGCCAGCAGCTTAGGAGGGTCAGGCAGGAGATCCTACAATGAGCAGTTCTTC. This chain uses TRBV7-2 with TRBJ2-1; tentative D call: TRBD2 (5 bases). Germline V gene lookup returns CDR1 SGHTA and CDR2 FQGNSA. V was clipped by 1 base and J by 1 base, with 17 bases between them. The CDR3 has 18 residues. The entire variable domain, with the rest obtained from reference TRBV7-2 and TRBJ2-1, is as follows: GAGVSQSPSNKVTEKGKDVELRCDPISGHTALYWYRQSLGQGLEFLIYFQGNSAPDKSGLPSDRFSAERTGGSVSTLTIQRTQQEDSAVYLCASSLGGSGRRSYNEQFFGPGTRLTVL.

This clonotype showed up just a few times. For the CDR3, the DNA is TGCAGTGCTCCTACCCTCGGAGAGACCCAGTACTTC. Encoded protein: CSAPTLGETQYF. The chain is built from TRBV20-1 and TRBJ2-7; no clear D. The J call may not be correct, given that the DNA end is closer to TRBJ2-5. This CDR3 has 12 amino acids. Germline V CDR1 and CDR2: DFQATT, SNEGSKA (reference sequence).

V and J are TRBV20-1 and TRBJ2-7; either TRBD1 or TRBD2 may fit D (7 bases each). The J call may not be correct, given that the DNA end is closer to TRBJ2-5. The V gene's germline CDR1 is DFQATT and CDR2 SNEGSKA (reference sequence). The CDR3 loop spans 12 amino acids. The CDR3: CSAPGGGGTQYF. The CDR3 region has the DNA TGCAGTGCCCCAGGGGGGGGTGGGACCCAGTACTTC.

The CDR3 loop is CASSLLVVGGTSGIHNEQFF. The DNA for the CDR3 is TGTGCCAGCAGCTTATTAGTGGTGGGGGGGACTAGCGGGATCCACAATGAGCAGTTCTTC. This chain links TRBV7-2 with TRBJ2-1; 13 bases line up with TRBD2. Trimming removed 2 bases from V and 5 bases from J; junction bases left unmatched: 15. This CDR3 contains 20 residues. Per germline, CDR1 SGHTA and CDR2 FQGNSA.

The gene calls are TRBV13 and TRBJ2-3; 8 nucleotides align to TRBD2. The J segment lost 6 bases and the V segment lost 5 bases, leaving 10 bases of the junction unmatched. Germline CDR1 reads PRHDT; CDR2 reads FYEKMQ (reference sequence). The CDR3 extends over 15 amino acids. The CDR3 loop reads CASSRSGGALDTQYF. CDR3 DNA sequence: TGTGCCAGCAGCCGCTCGGGAGGGGCGCTGGATACGCAGTATTTT.

This clonotype was detected once. V usage is TRBV13 and J usage is TRBJ2-1; 13 nucleotides match TRBD2. This CDR3 comprises 13 residues. Unmatched junction bases numbered 7, after V lost 5 bases and J lost 15 bases. Germline CDR1 PRHDT, CDR2 FYEKMQ (reference sequence). CDR3 loop: CASSAGLAGALFF. The CDR3 region has the DNA TGTGCCAGCAGCGCAGGACTAGCGGGAGCGCTGTTCTTC. The full variable domain, with the rest looked up from reference TRBV13 and TRBJ2-1, is AAGVIQSPRHLIKEKRETATLKCYPIPRHDTVYWYQQGPGQDPQFLISFYEKMQSDKGSIPDRFSAQQFSDYHSELNMSSLELGDSALYFCASSAGLAGALFFGPGTRLTVL.

The rearrangement uses TRBV27 and TRBJ1-5; TRBD1 matches at 7 bases. The V gene end was trimmed by 4 bases and the J gene end by 3 bases; junction bases not matched to a gene: 9. The CDR3 has 16 amino acids. Germline-derived CDR1 and CDR2 are MNHEY and SMNVEV (reference sequence). The CDR3 nucleotides read TGTGCCAGCAGTTCAGAGTTGACAGGGATCAATCAGCCCCAGCATTTT. Translation gives CASSSELTGINQPQHF.

The chain couples TRBV20-1 to TRBJ2-3, with 8 bases fitting TRBD2. V trimming: 3 bases; J trimming: 2 bases; junction bases outside the gene matches: 4. Germline CDR1 DFQATT, CDR2 SNEGSKA (reference sequence). This CDR3 comprises 14 residues. CDR3 nucleotide sequence: TGCAGTGCTAGTCGTAGCGGGAACACAGATACGCAGTATTTT. Translation gives CSASRSGNTDTQYF.

The chain carries TRBV20-1 and TRBJ1-2, with TRBD1 identical over 7 bases. This CDR3 is built from 13 residues. Germline loops: CDR1 DFQATT, CDR2 SNEGSKA (reference sequence). V lost 3 bases and J lost 5; bases outside the gene matches: 6. The CDR3 here is CSASARGGYGYTF. CDR3 bases: TGCAGTGCTAGTGCCAGGGGGGGGTATGGCTACACCTTC.

To note about this clonotype: One end of the junction varies from germline; a read error may be responsible. V and J are TRBV12-5 and TRBJ1-2, with D unclear. The CDR3 length is 13 residues. CDR1 and CDR2 from the germline V gene are LGHNT and FRNRAP. The CDR3 sequence is CASGLGNNYGHTF. The CDR3 coding sequence is TGTGCTAGTGGTTTAGGGAACAACTATGGCCACACCTTC.

This sequence joins TRBV15 and TRBJ2-2; D gene ambiguous. CDR1 LNHNV and CDR2 YYDKDF come from the germline V gene (reference sequence). This CDR3 region has 14 residues. Trimming left V 4 bases short and J 4 bases short, with 10 bases between. In nucleotides, the CDR3 is TGTGCCACCAGCAAGGAAGTGGTCACCGGGGAGCTGTTTTTT. Translating it yields CATSKEVVTGELFF. Complete variable domain (other parts from reference TRBV15 and TRBJ2-2): DAMVIQNPRYQVTQFGKPVTLSCSQTLNHNVMYWYQQKSSQAPKLLFHYYDKDFNNEADTPDNFQSRRPNTSFCFLDIRSPGLGDTAMYLCATSKEVVTGELFFGEGSRLTVL.

This sequence joins TRBV20-1 and TRBJ2-5, with 7 nucleotides matching TRBD1. V was pared by 3 bases and J by 11 bases, with 21 bases of the junction left unmatched. The CDR3 is 16 residues long. From germline, CDR1 is DFQATT and CDR2 SNEGSKA (reference sequence). DNA of the CDR3: TGCAGTGCTAGGAGCGCGACAGGGTCCAATTACAATGAGCAGTACTTC. Translated, it gives CSARSATGSNYNEQYF.

This clonotype turned up a few times. The rearrangement uses TRBV11-2 and TRBJ2-7; 7 bases line up with TRBD1. The germline CDR1 and CDR2 sequences are SGHAT and FQNNGV. Trimming at V came to 5 bases and at J to 4 bases, leaving 8 bases not matched to a gene. The CDR3 consists of 14 residues. CDR3 DNA: TGTGCCAGCAGCGTCGGGACAGCAAATTACGAGCAGTACTTC. Translating it yields CASSVGTANYEQYF.

This sequence joins TRBV6-5 and TRBJ2-7; the D is unclear. CDR3 length: 15 residues. Trimming pared 0 bases from V and 2 bases from J, leaving 11 bases between. The germline V gene encodes CDR1 MNHEY and CDR2 SVGAGI. The CDR3 DNA sequence: TGTGCCAGCAGTTACTCGACATCGCCAGCCTACGAGCAGTACTTC. It is translated as CASSYSTSPAYEQYF.

V and J are TRBV6-6 and TRBJ2-6, with no clear D. The CDR3 totals 16 residues. V was trimmed by 0 bases and J by 0 bases, leaving 6 bases between them. Per germline, CDR1 MNHNY and CDR2 SVGAGI (reference sequence). The CDR3 DNA reads as TGTGCCAGCAGTTACTCGATCGGCTCTGGGGCCAACGTCCTGACTTTC. This gives the protein CASSYSIGSGANVLTF.

As concerns this clonotype: This may be a read error, as it is one base from a much larger clone. The chain links TRBV7-9 to TRBJ2-3; 8 bases match TRBD1. In germline, CDR1 is SEHNR, CDR2 FQNEAQ (reference sequence). This CDR3 is 16 amino acids long. The J segment lost 0 bases and the V segment lost 0 bases, leaving 2 bases of the junction unmatched. The CDR3 region is CASSLARTGSTDTQYF. The CDR3, as DNA: TGTGCCAGCAGCTTAGCCCGGACAGGGAGCACAGATACGCAGTATTTT. Variable domain in full (rest from reference TRBV7-9 and TRBJ2-3): DTGVSQNPRHKITKRGQNVTFRCDPISEHNRLYWYRQTLGQGPEFLTYFQNEAQLEKSRLLSDRFSAERPKGSFSTLEIQRTEQGDSAMYLCASSLARTGSTDTQYFGPGTRLTVL.

V is TRBV5-1 and J is TRBJ2-3, with TRBD2 matching over 13 bases. CDR3 length: 18 amino acids. Losses at the gene ends were 4 bases for V and 4 bases for J; bases not matched to a gene: 12. CDR1 and CDR2 (germline): SGHRS, YFSETQ. The CDR3 DNA is TGCGCCAGCAGCCCCACTAGCGGGGGGGCTATCCCGGCAGATACGCAGTATTTT. Translated, it gives CASSPTSGGAIPADTQYF.

The gene calls are TRBV9 and TRBJ2-1, with D possibly matching TRBD1 (6 bases). Germline loops: CDR1 SGDLS, CDR2 YYNGEE. The CDR3 contains 19 residues. V lost 0 bases and J lost 2, with 21 bases in between. The CDR3 bases are TGTGCCAGCAGCGTAGCTACAACTGGGGGCCCCAACCCCTACAATGAGCAGTTCTTC. Translated, it gives CASSVATTGGPNPYNEQFF.